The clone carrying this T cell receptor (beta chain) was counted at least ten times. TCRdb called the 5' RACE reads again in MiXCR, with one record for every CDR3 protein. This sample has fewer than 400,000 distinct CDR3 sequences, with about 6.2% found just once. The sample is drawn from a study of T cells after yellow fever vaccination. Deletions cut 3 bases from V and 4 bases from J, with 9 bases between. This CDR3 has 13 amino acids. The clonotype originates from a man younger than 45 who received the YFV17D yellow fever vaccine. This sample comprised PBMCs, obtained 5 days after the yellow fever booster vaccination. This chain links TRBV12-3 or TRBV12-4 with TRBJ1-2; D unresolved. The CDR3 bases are TGTGCCAGCAGTTTTGGGGATACCTATGGCTACACCTTC. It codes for CASSFGDTYGYTF.